This TCR beta chain was retrieved from a study of blood T cell repertoires in COVID-19. Clones were read by immunoSEQ multiplex PCR, and TCRdb kept only the in-frame ones, dropping some. The table lists over 85,000 clones, about nine tenths of them singletons, with approximately 5.4% in the top ten. This clonotype was obtained from a woman in her fifties or sixties with COVID-19, enrolled during active disease. The sample taken for sequencing was peripheral blood.

The CDR3 here is CASSDWGTGITEAFF. The CDR3 bases are TGTGCCAGCAGTGATTGGGGGACAGGGATCACTGAAGCTTTCTTT. This rearrangement joins TRBV6-1 to TRBJ1-1; 9 bases agree with TRBD1. Germline-derived CDR1 and CDR2 are MNHNS and SASEGT. The V segment lost 3 bases and the J segment 4 bases; nucleotides outside the gene matches: 6. The CDR3 runs 15 residues.